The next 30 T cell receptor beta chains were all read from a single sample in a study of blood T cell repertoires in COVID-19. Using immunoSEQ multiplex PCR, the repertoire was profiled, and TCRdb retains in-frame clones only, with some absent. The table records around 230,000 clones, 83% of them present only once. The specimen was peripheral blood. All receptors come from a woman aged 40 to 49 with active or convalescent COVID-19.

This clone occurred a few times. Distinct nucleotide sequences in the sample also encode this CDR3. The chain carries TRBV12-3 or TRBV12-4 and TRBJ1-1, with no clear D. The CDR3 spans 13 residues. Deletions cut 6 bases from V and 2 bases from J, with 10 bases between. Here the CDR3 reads CASSPRGNTEAFF. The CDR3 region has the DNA TGTGCCAGCAGCCCCCGGGGAAACACTGAAGCTTTCTTT.

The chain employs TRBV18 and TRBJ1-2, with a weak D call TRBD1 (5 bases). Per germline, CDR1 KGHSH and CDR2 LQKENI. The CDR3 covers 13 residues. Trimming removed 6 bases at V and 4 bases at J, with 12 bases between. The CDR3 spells CASSPGDGYGYTF. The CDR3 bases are TGTGCCAGCTCCCCGGGGGACGGCTATGGCTACACCTTC.

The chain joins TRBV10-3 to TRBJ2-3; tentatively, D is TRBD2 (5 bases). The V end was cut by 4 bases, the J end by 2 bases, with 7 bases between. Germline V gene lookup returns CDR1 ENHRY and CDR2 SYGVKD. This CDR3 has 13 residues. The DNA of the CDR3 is TGTGCCATCAGTGGAGGGCTCACAGATACGCAGTATTTT. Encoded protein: CAISGGLTDTQYF.

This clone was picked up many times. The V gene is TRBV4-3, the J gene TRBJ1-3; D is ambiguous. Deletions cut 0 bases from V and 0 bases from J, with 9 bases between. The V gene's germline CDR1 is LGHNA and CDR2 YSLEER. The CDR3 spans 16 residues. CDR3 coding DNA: TGCGCCAGCAGCCAAGATCAGAACGACTCTGGAAACACCATATATTTT. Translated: CASSQDQNDSGNTIYF.

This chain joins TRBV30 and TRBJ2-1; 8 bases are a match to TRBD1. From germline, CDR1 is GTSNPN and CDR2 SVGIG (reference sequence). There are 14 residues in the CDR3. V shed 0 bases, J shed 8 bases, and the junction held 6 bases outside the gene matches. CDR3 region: CAWSVDQGADEQFF. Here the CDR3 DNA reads TGTGCCTGGAGTGTAGATCAGGGGGCCGATGAGCAGTTCTTC.

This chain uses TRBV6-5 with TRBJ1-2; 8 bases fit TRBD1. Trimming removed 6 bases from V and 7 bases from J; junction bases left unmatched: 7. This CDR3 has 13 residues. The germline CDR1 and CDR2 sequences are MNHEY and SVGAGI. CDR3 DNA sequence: TGTGCCAGCAGGGGGACAGGTCCTGGTGGCTACACCTTC. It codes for CASRGTGPGGYTF.

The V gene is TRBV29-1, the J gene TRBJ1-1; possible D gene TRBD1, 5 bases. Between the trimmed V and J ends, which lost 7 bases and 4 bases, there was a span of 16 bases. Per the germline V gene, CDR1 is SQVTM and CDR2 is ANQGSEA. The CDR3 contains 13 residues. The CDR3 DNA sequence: TGCAGCGCAGGGAGGCCGGCCGGCACTGAAGCTTTCTTT. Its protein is CSAGRPAGTEAFF.

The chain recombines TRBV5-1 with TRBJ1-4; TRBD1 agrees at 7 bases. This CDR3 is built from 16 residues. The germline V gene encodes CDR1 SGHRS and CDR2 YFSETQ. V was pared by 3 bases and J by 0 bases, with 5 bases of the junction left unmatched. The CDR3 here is CASSYGQAATNEKLFF. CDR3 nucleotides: TGCGCCAGCAGCTATGGACAGGCCGCAACTAATGAAAAACTGTTTTTT. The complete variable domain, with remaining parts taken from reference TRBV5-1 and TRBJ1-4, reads KAGVTQTPRYLIKTRGQQVTLSCSPISGHRSVSWYQQTPGQGLQFLFEYFSETQRNKGNFPGRFSGRQFSNSRSEMNVSTLELGDSALYLCASSYGQAATNEKLFFGSGTQLSVL.

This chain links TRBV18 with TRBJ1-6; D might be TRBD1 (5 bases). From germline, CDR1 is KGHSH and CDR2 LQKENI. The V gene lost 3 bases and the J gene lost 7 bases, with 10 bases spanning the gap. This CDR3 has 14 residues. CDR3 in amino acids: CASSPQGTNSPLHF. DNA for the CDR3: TGTGCCAGCTCACCTCAGGGAACCAATTCACCCCTCCACTTT.

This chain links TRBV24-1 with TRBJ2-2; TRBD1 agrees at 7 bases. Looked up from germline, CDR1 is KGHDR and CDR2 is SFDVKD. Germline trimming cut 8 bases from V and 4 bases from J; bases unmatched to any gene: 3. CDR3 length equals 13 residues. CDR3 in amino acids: CATKAGGTGELFF. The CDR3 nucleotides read TGTGCCACCAAGGCAGGGGGCACCGGGGAGCTGTTTTTT.

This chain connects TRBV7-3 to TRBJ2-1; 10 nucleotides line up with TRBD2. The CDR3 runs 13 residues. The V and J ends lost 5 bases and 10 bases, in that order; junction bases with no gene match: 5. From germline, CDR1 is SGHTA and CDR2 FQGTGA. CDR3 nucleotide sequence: TGTGCCAGCAGCCCCAGCGGGAGGGGGGAGCAGTTCTTC. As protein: CASSPSGRGEQFF.

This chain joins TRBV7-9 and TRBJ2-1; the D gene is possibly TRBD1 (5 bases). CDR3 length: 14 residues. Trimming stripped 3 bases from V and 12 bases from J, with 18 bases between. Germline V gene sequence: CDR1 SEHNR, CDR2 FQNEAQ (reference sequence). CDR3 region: CASSFNRSTLGQFF. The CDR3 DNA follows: TGTGCCAGCAGCTTTAACAGGAGCACCCTCGGGCAGTTCTTC.

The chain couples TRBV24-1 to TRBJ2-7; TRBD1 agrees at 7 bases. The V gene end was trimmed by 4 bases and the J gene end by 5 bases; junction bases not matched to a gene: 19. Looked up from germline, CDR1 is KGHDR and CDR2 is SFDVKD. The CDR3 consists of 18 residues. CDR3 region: CATSEHTGVASASHEQYF. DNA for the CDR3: TGTGCCACCAGTGAGCACACAGGGGTCGCAAGTGCTTCTCACGAGCAGTACTTC.

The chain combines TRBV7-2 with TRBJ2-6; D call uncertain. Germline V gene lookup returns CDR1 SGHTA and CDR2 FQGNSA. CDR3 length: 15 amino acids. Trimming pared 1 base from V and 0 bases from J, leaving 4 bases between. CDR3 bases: TGTGCCAGCAGCTTAGTAAACTCTGGGGCCAACGTCCTGACTTTC. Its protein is CASSLVNSGANVLTF.

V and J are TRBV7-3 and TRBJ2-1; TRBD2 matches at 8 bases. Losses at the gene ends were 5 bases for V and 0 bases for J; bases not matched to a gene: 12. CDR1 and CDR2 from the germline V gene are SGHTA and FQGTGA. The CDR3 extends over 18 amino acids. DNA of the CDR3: TGTGCCAGCAGCCCGTACCTACTAGCGGCCAACTCCTACAATGAGCAGTTCTTC. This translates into CASSPYLLAANSYNEQFF.

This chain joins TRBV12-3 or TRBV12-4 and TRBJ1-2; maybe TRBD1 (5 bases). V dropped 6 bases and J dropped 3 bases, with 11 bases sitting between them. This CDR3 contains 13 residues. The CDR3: CASRKGDDYGYTF. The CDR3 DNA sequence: TGTGCCAGCAGAAAAGGGGATGACTATGGCTACACCTTC.

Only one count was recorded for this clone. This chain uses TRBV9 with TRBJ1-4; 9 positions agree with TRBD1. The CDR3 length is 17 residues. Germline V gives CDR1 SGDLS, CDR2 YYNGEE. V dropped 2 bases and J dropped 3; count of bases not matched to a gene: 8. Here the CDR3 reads CASSVSPGQGANEKLFF. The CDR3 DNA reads TGTGCCAGCAGCGTTTCTCCGGGACAGGGAGCTAATGAAAAACTGTTTTTT.

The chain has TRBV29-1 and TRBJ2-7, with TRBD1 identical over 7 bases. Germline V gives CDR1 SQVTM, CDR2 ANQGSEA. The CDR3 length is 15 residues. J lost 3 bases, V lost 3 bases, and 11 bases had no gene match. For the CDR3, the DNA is TGCAGCGTTGATCCTATAGGAAGGGGGCTCTACGAGCAGTACTTC. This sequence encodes CSVDPIGRGLYEQYF.

CDR3 protein: CASSPGDTEETQYF. The CDR3 DNA reads TGTGCCAGCAGCCCAGGGGACACCGAAGAGACCCAGTACTTC. J is TRBJ2-5 and V is TRBV7-9, with a tentative D call TRBD1 (6 bases). CDR1 SEHNR and CDR2 FQNEAQ come from the germline V gene (reference sequence). CDR3 size: 14 residues. With 5 bases removed from V and 3 bases from J, the gap between germline ends came to 13 bases.

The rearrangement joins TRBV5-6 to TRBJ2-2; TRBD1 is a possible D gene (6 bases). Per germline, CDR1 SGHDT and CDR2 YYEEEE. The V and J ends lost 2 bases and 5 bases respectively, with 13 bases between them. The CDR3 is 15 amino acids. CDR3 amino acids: CASSFTPTGTGELFF. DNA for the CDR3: TGTGCCAGCAGCTTTACCCCCACAGGGACCGGGGAGCTGTTTTTT.

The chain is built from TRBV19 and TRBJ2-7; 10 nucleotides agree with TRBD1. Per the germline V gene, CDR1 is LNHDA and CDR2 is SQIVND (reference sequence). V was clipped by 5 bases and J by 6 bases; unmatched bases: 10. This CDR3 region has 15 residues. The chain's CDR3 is CASSARTGGDLEQYF. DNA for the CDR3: TGTGCCAGTAGTGCCCGGACAGGGGGAGATCTCGAGCAGTACTTC. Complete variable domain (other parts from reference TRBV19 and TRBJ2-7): DGGITQSPKYLFRKEGQNVTLSCEQNLNHDAMYWYRQDPGQGLRLIYYSQIVNDFQKGDIAEGYSVSREKKESFPLTVTSAQKNPTAFYLCASSARTGGDLEQYFGPGTRLTVT.

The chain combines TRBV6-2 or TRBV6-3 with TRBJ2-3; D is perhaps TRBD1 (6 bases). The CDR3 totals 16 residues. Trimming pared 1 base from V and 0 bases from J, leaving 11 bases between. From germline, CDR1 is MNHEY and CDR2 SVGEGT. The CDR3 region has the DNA TGTGCCAGCAGTTACTTGGGGACATTTAGCACAGATACGCAGTATTTT. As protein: CASSYLGTFSTDTQYF.

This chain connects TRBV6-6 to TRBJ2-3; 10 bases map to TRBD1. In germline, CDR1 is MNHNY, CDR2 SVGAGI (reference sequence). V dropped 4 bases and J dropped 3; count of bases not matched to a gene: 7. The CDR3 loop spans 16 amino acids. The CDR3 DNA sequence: TGTGCCAGCAGTTCCCCGGGACAGGGGCTAACAGATACGCAGTATTTT. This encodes CASSSPGQGLTDTQYF.

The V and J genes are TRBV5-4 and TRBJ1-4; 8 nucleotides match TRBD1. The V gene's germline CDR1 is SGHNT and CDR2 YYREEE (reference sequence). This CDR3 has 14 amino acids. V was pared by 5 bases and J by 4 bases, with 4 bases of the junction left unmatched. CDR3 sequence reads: CASRTDRVNEKLFF. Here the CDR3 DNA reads TGTGCCAGCAGGACGGACAGGGTTAATGAAAAACTGTTTTTT.

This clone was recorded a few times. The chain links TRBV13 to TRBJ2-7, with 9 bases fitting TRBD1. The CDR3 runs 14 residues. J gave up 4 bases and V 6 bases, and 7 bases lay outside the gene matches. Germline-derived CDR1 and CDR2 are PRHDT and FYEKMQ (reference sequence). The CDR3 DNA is TGTGCCAGCAGTCAAGGACAGGGGTGGTACGAGCAGTACTTC. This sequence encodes CASSQGQGWYEQYF.

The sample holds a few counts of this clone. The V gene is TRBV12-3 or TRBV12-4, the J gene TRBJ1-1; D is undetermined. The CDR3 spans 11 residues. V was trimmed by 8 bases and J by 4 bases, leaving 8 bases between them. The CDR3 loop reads CASSFGTEAFF. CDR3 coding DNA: TGTGCCAGCTCGTTCGGCACTGAAGCTTTCTTT.

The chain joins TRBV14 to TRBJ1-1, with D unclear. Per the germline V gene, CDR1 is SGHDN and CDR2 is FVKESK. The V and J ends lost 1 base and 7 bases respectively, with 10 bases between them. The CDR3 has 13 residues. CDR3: CASSQVHESEAFF. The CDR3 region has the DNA TGTGCCAGCAGCCAAGTTCATGAGAGTGAAGCTTTCTTT.

The CDR3 here is CASSSWGVGETQYF. DNA for the CDR3: TGTGCCAGCAGCTCGTGGGGGGTGGGAGAGACCCAGTACTTC. This sequence joins TRBV11-2 and TRBJ2-5; a possible D gene is TRBD2 (6 bases). Germline assignment: CDR1 SGHAT and CDR2 FQNNGV. Trimming shortened V by 4 bases and J by 4 bases, and 13 bases separated the two germline ends. This CDR3 spans 14 amino acids.

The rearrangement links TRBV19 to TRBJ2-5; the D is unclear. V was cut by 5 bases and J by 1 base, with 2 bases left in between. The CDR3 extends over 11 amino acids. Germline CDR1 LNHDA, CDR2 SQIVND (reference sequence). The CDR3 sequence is CASSLQETQYF. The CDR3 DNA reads TGTGCCAGTAGTCTCCAAGAGACCCAGTACTTC.

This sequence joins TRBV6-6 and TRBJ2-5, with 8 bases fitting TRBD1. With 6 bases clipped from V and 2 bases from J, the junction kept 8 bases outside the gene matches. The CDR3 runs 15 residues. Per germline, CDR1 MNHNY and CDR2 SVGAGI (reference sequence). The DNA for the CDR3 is TGTGCCAGCAGAGGTAACAGGGGGAGTCAAGAGACCCAGTACTTC. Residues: CASRGNRGSQETQYF.